This T cell receptor beta chain was observed in a study of cytomegalovirus exposure and HLA in healthy donors. Turning to the study itself: The study placed less than 90% of its 398 genotyped donors in the Caucasian-associated ancestry cluster.

Researchers ran the PCR with 60 Vbeta and 13 Jbeta primers. Sequencing used immunoSEQ multiplex PCR; TCRdb keeps in-frame clones, though not all of them. The data show about 62,000 clones, 80% to 90% seen once. The CDR3 totals 11 residues. J gave up 5 bases and V 9 bases, and 4 bases lay outside the gene matches. Looked up from germline, CDR1 is MNHEY and CDR2 is SVGAGI. Study-level findings and limits: Several V segments, TRBV6-2 and TRBV6-3 among them, could not be told apart and were dropped. Across donors, most TCRs were seen rarely, yet some public ones were widespread. The HLA-A and HLA-B alleles of most subjects were reportedly predicted accurately from TCR beta sequences.

This clone was found a few times. Its antigen remains unknown. This chain links TRBV6-5 with TRBJ2-7; 7 bases line up with TRBD2. Specimen: PBMCs. This clonotype was sampled from a young man in good health and CMV-seronegative. The CDR3 nucleotides read TGTGCCAGTCTTGGGGGGGACGAGCAGTACTTC. Its translation is CASLGGDEQYF.